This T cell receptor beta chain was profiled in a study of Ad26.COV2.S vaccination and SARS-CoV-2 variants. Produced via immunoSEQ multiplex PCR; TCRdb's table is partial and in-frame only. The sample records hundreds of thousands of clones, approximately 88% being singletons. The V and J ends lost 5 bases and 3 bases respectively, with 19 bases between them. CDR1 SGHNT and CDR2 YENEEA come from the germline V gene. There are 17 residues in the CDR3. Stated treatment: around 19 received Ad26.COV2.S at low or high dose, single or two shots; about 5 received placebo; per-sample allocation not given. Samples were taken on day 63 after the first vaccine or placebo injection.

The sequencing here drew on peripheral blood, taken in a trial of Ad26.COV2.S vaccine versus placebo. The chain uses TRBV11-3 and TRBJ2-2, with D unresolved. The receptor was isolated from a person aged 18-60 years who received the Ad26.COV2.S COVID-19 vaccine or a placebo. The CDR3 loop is CASSPSRKGQDTGELFF. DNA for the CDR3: TGTGCCAGCAGCCCTTCTAGGAAGGGCCAGGACACCGGGGAGCTGTTTTTT.